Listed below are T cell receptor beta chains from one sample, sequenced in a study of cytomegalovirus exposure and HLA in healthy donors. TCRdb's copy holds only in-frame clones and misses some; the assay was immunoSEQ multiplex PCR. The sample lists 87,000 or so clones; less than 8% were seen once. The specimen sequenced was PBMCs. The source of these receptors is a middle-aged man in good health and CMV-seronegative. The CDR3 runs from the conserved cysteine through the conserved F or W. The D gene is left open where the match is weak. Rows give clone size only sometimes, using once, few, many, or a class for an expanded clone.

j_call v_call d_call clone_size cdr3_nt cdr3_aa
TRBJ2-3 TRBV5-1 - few TGCGCCAGCAGCTTATACGGGACTAGCACAGATACGCAGTATTTT CASSLYGTSTDTQYF
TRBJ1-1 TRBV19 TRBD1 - TGTGCCAGTAGTATTGGACAGGGGATTTCTGAAGCTTTCTTT CASSIGQGISEAFF
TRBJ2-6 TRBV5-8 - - TGTGCCAGCAGCTTGGCGTCTGGGGCCAACGTCCTGACTTTC CASSLASGANVLTF
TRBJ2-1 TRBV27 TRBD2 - TGTGCCAGCAGCGTTAGCGGGGGCCACCCCAATGAGCAGTTCTTC CASSVSGGHPNEQFF
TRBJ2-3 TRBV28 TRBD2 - TGTGCCAGCAGTTTAAGCGGGAGGACGGCAGATACGCAGTATTTT CASSLSGRTADTQYF
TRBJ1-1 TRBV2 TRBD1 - TGTGCCACCGAGGGGGCTTGGGACACTGAAGCTTTCTTT CATEGAWDTEAFF
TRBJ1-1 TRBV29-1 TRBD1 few TGCAGCGTCTCCTCAGGGGGGAATTTGAGGAACACTGAAGCTTTCTTT CSVSSGGNLRNTEAFF
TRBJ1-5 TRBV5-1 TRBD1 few TGCGCCAGCAGCTTGGGGGGACAGGGGTTGGAGCCCCAGCATTTT CASSLGGQGLEPQHF
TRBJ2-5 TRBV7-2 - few TGTGCCAGCAGCCCGGACGGGGACTTGTTCGGGACCCAGTACTTC CASSPDGDLFGTQYF
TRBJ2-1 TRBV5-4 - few TGTGCCAGCAGCCGCCATATAAGCGGAAGCTCCTACAATGAGCAGTTCTTC CASSRHISGSSYNEQFF
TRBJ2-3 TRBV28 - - TGTGCCAGCAGTTTACAGGGCCCAGATACGCAGTATTTT CASSLQGPDTQYF
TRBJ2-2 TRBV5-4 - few TGTGCCAGCAGCTTCTTAGAGATCTCCGGGGAGCTGTTTTTT CASSFLEISGELFF